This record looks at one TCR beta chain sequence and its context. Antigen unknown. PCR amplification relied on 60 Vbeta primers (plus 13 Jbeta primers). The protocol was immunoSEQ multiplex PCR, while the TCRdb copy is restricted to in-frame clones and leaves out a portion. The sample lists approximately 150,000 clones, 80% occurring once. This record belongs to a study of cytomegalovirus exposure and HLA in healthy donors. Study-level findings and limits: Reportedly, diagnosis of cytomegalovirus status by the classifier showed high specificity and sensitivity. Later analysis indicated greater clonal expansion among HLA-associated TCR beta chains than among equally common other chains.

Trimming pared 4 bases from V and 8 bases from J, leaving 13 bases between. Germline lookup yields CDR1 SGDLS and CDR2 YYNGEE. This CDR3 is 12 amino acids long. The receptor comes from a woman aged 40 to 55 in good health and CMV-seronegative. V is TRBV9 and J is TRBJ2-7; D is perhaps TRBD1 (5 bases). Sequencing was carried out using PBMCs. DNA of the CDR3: TGTGCCAGCAGCTCTTTTATGGGGCAGCAGTACTTC. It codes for CASSSFMGQQYF.